Listed here is a single TCR beta chain. Seattle patients were enrolled during active infection and followed longitudinally. The V end was cut by 7 bases, the J end by 6 bases, with 16 bases between. There are 14 residues in the CDR3. Germline CDR1 SEHNR, CDR2 FQNEAQ (reference sequence). This specimen comes from a study of blood T cell repertoires in COVID-19. The method was immunoSEQ multiplex PCR; TCRdb's version includes in-frame clones alone and lacks a portion of them. Among 250,000 to 350,000 clones, about nine tenths were seen once, and the ten largest hold approximately 6%. The receptor was isolated from a woman aged 45-60 years with COVID-19, enrolled during active disease. The chain has TRBV7-9 and TRBJ1-3; no clear D gene. Sequencing was performed on peripheral blood. The CDR3, as DNA: TGTGCCAGCACCCCAGTAGGGAGTGAAAACACCATATATTTT. The encoded protein is CASTPVGSENTIYF. The variable domain in full, completed from reference TRBV7-9 and TRBJ1-3, reads DTGVSQNPRHKITKRGQNVTFRCDPISEHNRLYWYRQTLGQGPEFLTYFQNEAQLEKSRLLSDRFSAERPKGSFSTLEIQRTEQGDSAMYLCASTPVGSENTIYFGEGSWLTVV.